The 25 T cell receptor beta chains in this list originate from one sample, sequenced in a study of cytomegalovirus exposure and HLA in healthy donors. 60 Vbeta and 13 Jbeta primers were used in PCR. The repertoire was sequenced with immunoSEQ multiplex PCR; TCRdb's copy has only in-frame clones and lacks some. The table records around 160,000 clones, 68% of them present only once. Sequencing used PBMCs. The source of these receptors is a man aged 50 to 60 in good health and CMV-seronegative.

The gene calls are TRBV7-9 and TRBJ2-7; tentative D call: TRBD1 (6 bases). This CDR3 contains 14 residues. The germline gives CDR1 SEHNR, CDR2 FQNEAQ (reference sequence). V was cut by 2 bases and J by 5 bases, with 13 bases left in between. The CDR3: CASSLKGGRDEQYF. DNA of the CDR3: TGTGCCAGCAGCTTAAAAGGGGGTAGGGACGAGCAGTACTTC.

The CDR3 sequence is CASSQGLDNQPQHF. DNA of the CDR3: TGCGCCAGCAGCCAGGGACTGGATAATCAGCCCCAGCATTTT. The chain has TRBV5-1 and TRBJ1-5; D is possibly TRBD1 (5 bases). CDR1 and CDR2 from the germline V gene are SGHRS and YFSETQ. V was shortened by 4 bases and J by 4 bases, with 12 bases between the two germline ends. The length of the CDR3 is 14 residues.

V is TRBV6-5 and J is TRBJ1-4, with D tentatively TRBD1 (6 bases). The length of the CDR3 is 14 residues. Trimming stripped 6 bases from V and 7 bases from J, with 15 bases between. Germline V gives CDR1 MNHEY, CDR2 SVGAGI. CDR3 bases: TGTGCCAGCAGCTCGGGACACCCTCTTGAAAAACTGTTTTTT. It specifies CASSSGHPLEKLFF.

V gene TRBV11-3 combines with J gene TRBJ1-1; 7 bases match TRBD1. With 5 bases clipped from V and 6 bases from J, the junction kept 6 bases outside the gene matches. The CDR3 spans 13 residues. Per the germline V gene, CDR1 is SGHNT and CDR2 is YENEEA. CDR3 region: CASSPRGSPEAFF. CDR3 sequence (DNA): TGTGCCAGCAGCCCCAGGGGGTCCCCTGAAGCTTTCTTT.

The rearrangement uses TRBV11-3 and TRBJ2-7; 11 bases align to TRBD1. The CDR3 consists of 15 residues. Germline V gene lookup returns CDR1 SGHNT and CDR2 YENEEA. V was pared by 4 bases and J by 2 bases, with 4 bases of the junction left unmatched. CDR3 protein: CASSSPGQGAYEQYF. In DNA form, the CDR3 reads TGTGCCAGCAGCTCCCCGGGACAGGGGGCCTACGAGCAGTACTTC.

This clone has just one count. The chain links TRBV5-1 to TRBJ2-7; 10 bases align to TRBD1. Germline V CDR1 and CDR2: SGHRS, YFSETQ. The CDR3 extends over 15 amino acids. V was clipped by 4 bases and J by 4 bases; unmatched bases: 8. The CDR3 nucleotides read TGCGCCAGCAGCCGGGGCGGGACAGGGGATTACGAGCAGTACTTC. Its protein product is CASSRGGTGDYEQYF.

The chain joins TRBV19 to TRBJ1-2, with no clear D. The CDR3 totals 15 residues. Germline loops: CDR1 LNHDA, CDR2 SQIVND (reference sequence). Trimming took 3 bases from V and 7 from J, leaving 18 bases between them. The CDR3: CASSIGHLQRGGYTF. As DNA, the CDR3 is TGTGCCAGTAGTATCGGTCACTTACAGCGGGGTGGCTACACCTTC.

The chain's CDR3 is CASSVGAVSTDTQYF. DNA of the CDR3: TGTGCCAGCAGCGTAGGGGCCGTAAGCACAGATACGCAGTATTTT. This rearrangement joins TRBV9 to TRBJ2-3; D gene unclear. The V and J ends lost 0 bases and 0 bases respectively, with 8 bases between them. The CDR3 is 15 amino acids. CDR1 and CDR2 (germline): SGDLS, YYNGEE.

The V and J genes are TRBV28 and TRBJ1-1, with 7 bases that match TRBD1. Looked up from germline, CDR1 is MDHEN and CDR2 is SYDVKM. This CDR3 contains 14 residues. The V gene end was trimmed by 6 bases and the J gene end by 3 bases; junction bases not matched to a gene: 7. DNA for the CDR3: TGTGCCAGCAGAAGAGGGGGCGATTACACTGAAGCTTTCTTT. This sequence encodes CASRRGGDYTEAFF.

The genes are TRBV2 and TRBJ1-6; 8 nucleotides match TRBD1. CDR1 and CDR2 (germline): SNHLY, FYNNEI. The CDR3 has 11 amino acids. Trimming took 5 bases from V and 14 from J; bases not matched to a gene: 2. The CDR3 DNA reads as TGTGCCAGCAGTCCGGACAGGGCCCTCCACTTT. Protein product: CASSPDRALHF.

The chain links TRBV5-5 to TRBJ2-7; no firm D call. This CDR3 is 15 amino acids long. CDR1 and CDR2 from the germline V gene are SGHKS and YYEKEE (reference sequence). Trimming left V 0 bases short and J 3 bases short, with 13 bases between. The DNA of the CDR3 is TGTGCCAGCAGCTTGGAGGTAGCCGATAACTACGAGCAGTACTTC. Amino acid sequence: CASSLEVADNYEQYF.

This chain connects TRBV10-2 to TRBJ1-5; perhaps TRBD1 as D (5 bases). Trimming took off 0 bases at V and 4 bases at J, with 10 bases between the two ends. The CDR3 has 15 amino acids. CDR1 WSHSY and CDR2 SAAADI come from the germline V gene. The CDR3, as DNA: TGCGCCAGCAGTGAGTCAGGGGTGAGAAATCAGCCCCAGCATTTT. As protein: CASSESGVRNQPQHF.

The gene calls are TRBV27 and TRBJ2-5, with TRBD2 matching 13 bases. This CDR3 region has 15 residues. Germline CDR1 is MNHEY and CDR2 is SMNVEV (reference sequence). V gave up 6 bases and J gave up 6 bases; unmatched junction bases: 7. The CDR3 sequence is CASSPTSGGAKTQYF. DNA for the CDR3: TGTGCCAGCAGCCCTACTAGCGGGGGGGCGAAGACCCAGTACTTC.

This clone showed up just a few times. This sequence joins TRBV4-1 and TRBJ1-6; D ambiguous. Trimming cost V 1 base and J 9 bases, with 19 bases left between them. From germline, CDR1 is MGHRA and CDR2 YSYEKL. The CDR3 totals 17 residues. The CDR3 bases are TGCGCCAGCAGCCAAGGGTATCAGTCTCGGAGAGGTTCACCCCTCCACTTT. Translated: CASSQGYQSRRGSPLHF.

Only a few counts were recorded for this clone. The chain is built from TRBV5-4 and TRBJ1-1; 8 positions match TRBD1. In germline, CDR1 is SGHNT, CDR2 YYREEE (reference sequence). V lost 1 base to trimming and J lost 1 base; unmatched junction nucleotides: 0. This CDR3 region has 14 residues. CDR3 coding DNA: TGTGCCAGCAGCTTGACAGGGGGGAACACTGAAGCTTTCTTT. It codes for CASSLTGGNTEAFF.

Only a few counts were recorded for this clone. The chain combines TRBV5-5 with TRBJ1-2; D might be TRBD1 (5 bases). The V gene lost 4 bases and the J gene lost 3 bases, with 7 bases spanning the gap. The CDR3 has 12 residues. CDR1 is SGHKS and CDR2 is YYEKEE in the germline V gene (reference sequence). The CDR3 sequence: CASSPTDYGYTF. Here the CDR3 DNA reads TGTGCCAGCAGCCCGACAGACTATGGCTACACCTTC.

The chain recombines TRBV10-3 with TRBJ1-1, with TRBD1 as a possible D gene (5 bases). This CDR3 region has 13 residues. The V and J ends lost 4 bases and 0 bases respectively, with 6 bases between them. Germline V gene data show CDR1 as ENHRY and CDR2 as SYGVKD. For the CDR3, the DNA is TGTGCCATCAGTGGACAGATGAACACTGAAGCTTTCTTT. Translating gives CAISGQMNTEAFF.

The rearrangement uses TRBV28 and TRBJ2-5; D is uncertain. Germline V CDR1 and CDR2: MDHEN, SYDVKM. The CDR3 extends over 12 amino acids. V was clipped by 2 bases and J by 6 bases, with 7 bases between them. The CDR3 nucleotides read TGTGCCAGCAGTTTAAACAGCCAGACCCAGTACTTC. Translation: CASSLNSQTQYF.

This clone was counted a few times. The chain joins TRBV19 to TRBJ1-2; no reliable D call. Germline V CDR1 and CDR2: LNHDA, SQIVND (reference sequence). With 3 bases removed from V and 0 bases from J, the gap between germline ends came to 5 bases. There are 13 residues in the CDR3. The CDR3 region is CASSMAANYGYTF. The CDR3 bases are TGTGCCAGTAGTATGGCGGCTAACTATGGCTACACCTTC.

In this sample, this clone turned up a few times. As DNA, the CDR3 is TGTGCCAGCAGTTTCGGGGACAGGGGCCAATTGAACACTGAAGCTTTCTTT. Translation gives CASSFGDRGQLNTEAFF. This chain joins TRBV27 and TRBJ1-1; 10 positions agree with TRBD1. Germline V gene sequence: CDR1 MNHEY, CDR2 SMNVEV (reference sequence). This CDR3 contains 17 residues. V dropped 3 bases and J dropped 0; count of bases not matched to a gene: 7.

This clone was counted only a few times. V gene TRBV5-1 combines with J gene TRBJ1-1; D is uncertain. The V gene lost 2 bases and the J gene lost 0 bases, with 8 bases spanning the gap. Looked up from germline, CDR1 is SGHRS and CDR2 is YFSETQ. The CDR3 totals 14 residues. CDR3 amino acids: CASSLSRVNTEAFF. For the CDR3, the DNA is TGCGCCAGCAGCTTATCTAGAGTGAACACTGAAGCTTTCTTT. Filled out from reference TRBV5-1 and TRBJ1-1, the complete variable domain reads KAGVTQTPRYLIKTRGQQVTLSCSPISGHRSVSWYQQTPGQGLQFLFEYFSETQRNKGNFPGRFSGRQFSNSRSEMNVSTLELGDSALYLCASSLSRVNTEAFFGQGTRLTVV.

The rearrangement links TRBV7-2 to TRBJ2-7, with 10 bases aligning to TRBD2. The CDR3 totals 18 residues. The ends lost 5 bases at V and 7 bases at J; junction bases unmatched: 20. Germline values: CDR1 SGHTA, CDR2 FQGNSA. The CDR3 DNA reads TGTGCCAGCAGCCCGGGGGGTCTAGCGGGGGTTTCCACGAGTGAGCAGTACTTC. Translation: CASSPGGLAGVSTSEQYF.

This sequence joins TRBV4-3 and TRBJ2-5; TRBD1 aligns across 7 bases. The J call may be in error: the DNA end matches TRBJ2-7 better. Germline V lookup: CDR1 LGHNA, CDR2 YSLEER. This CDR3 region has 17 residues. The CDR3 nucleotides are TGCGCCAGCAGCCAAGTGATAGGGGGCTGGGATAAACACGAGCAGTACTTC. Its translation is CASSQVIGGWDKHEQYF.

This chain links TRBV4-1 with TRBJ1-1, with D perhaps matching TRBD1 (5 bases). The CDR3 totals 15 residues. V was pared by 3 bases and J by 1 base, with 12 bases between. Looked up from germline, CDR1 is MGHRA and CDR2 is YSYEKL. The CDR3 DNA sequence: TGCGCCAGCAGCCAGTTCAGGGCGGAGAACACTGAAGCTTTCTTT. As protein: CASSQFRAENTEAFF.

This rearrangement joins TRBV18 to TRBJ2-5; 7 bases are shared with TRBD2. V was clipped by 2 bases and J by 5 bases; unmatched bases: 5. This CDR3 contains 14 residues. Germline CDR1 and CDR2: KGHSH and LQKENI. The CDR3 DNA sequence: TGTGCCAGCTCACCAAGGAAGGGAGGGGAGACCCAGTACTTC. Translation: CASSPRKGGETQYF.